What follows are 26 T cell receptor beta chains derived from one specimen sequenced in a study of T cells after yellow fever vaccination. TCRdb redid the calling of the 5' RACE reads with MiXCR, one entry per CDR3 protein. The table lists 510,000 or so distinct CDR3 sequences, 19% of them singletons. The sample in question was PBMCs, obtained 15 days after the yellow fever booster vaccination. The source of these receptors is a man aged 25-45 years who received the YFV17D yellow fever vaccine.

J is TRBJ1-1 and V is TRBV13; D unclear. The CDR3 runs 16 residues. Germline loops: CDR1 PRHDT, CDR2 FYEKMQ (reference sequence). V was cut by 10 bases and J by 2 bases, with 23 bases left in between. The CDR3 DNA is TGTGCCATGGGCCCCGGGCACCTCGTATCCAACACTGAAGCTTTCTTT. Encoded protein: CAMGPGHLVSNTEAFF.

This clonotype was detected only a few times. The rearrangement links TRBV9 to TRBJ1-4; a possible D gene is TRBD1 (5 bases). V gave up 3 bases and J gave up 2 bases, with 11 bases separating them. The CDR3 runs to 15 residues. The V gene's germline CDR1 is SGDLS and CDR2 YYNGEE. The CDR3 spells CASSAQWGTNEKLFF. The DNA for the CDR3 is TGTGCCAGCAGCGCCCAATGGGGGACTAATGAAAAACTGTTTTTT.

The V gene is TRBV15, the J gene TRBJ2-7; 8 bases agree with TRBD1. V lost 0 bases and J lost 2; bases outside the gene matches: 9. The CDR3 is made up of 17 amino acids. Germline V gene lookup returns CDR1 LNHNV and CDR2 YYDKDF (reference sequence). The CDR3 coding sequence is TGTGCCACCAGCAGAGATCAGGTACAGGGGGGCCCCTACGAGCAGTACTTC. It encodes CATSRDQVQGGPYEQYF.

The chain joins TRBV29-1 to TRBJ2-5; 7 nucleotides agree with TRBD1. Germline CDR1 SQVTM, CDR2 ANQGSEA. Trimming took 4 bases from V and 5 from J; bases not matched to a gene: 4. CDR3 length: 12 residues. The CDR3 region has the DNA TGCAGCGTTGGACAGGGTGCCGAGACCCAGTACTTC. Translating gives CSVGQGAETQYF.

CDR3 sequence: CAWSLAGYTDTQYF. The CDR3 DNA follows: TGTGCCTGGAGTCTAGCGGGTTACACAGATACGCAGTATTTT. This chain uses TRBV30 with TRBJ2-3; TRBD2 aligns across 8 bases. This CDR3 spans 14 amino acids. The V segment lost 2 bases and the J segment 2 bases; nucleotides outside the gene matches: 3. CDR1 is GTSNPN and CDR2 is SVGIG in the germline V gene (reference sequence).

This clonotype was seen only a few times. The V call is TRBV2, the J call TRBJ2-5; TRBD1 matches at 9 bases. There are 15 residues in the CDR3. CDR1 and CDR2 from the germline V gene are SNHLY and FYNNEI. J gave up 4 bases and V 5 bases, and 8 bases lay outside the gene matches. The CDR3, as DNA: TGTGCCAGCAGTCAGAACCGGGACAGGGTAGAGACCCAGTACTTC. Its translation is CASSQNRDRVETQYF.

The rearrangement uses TRBV6-5 and TRBJ2-7; D is possibly TRBD1 (6 bases). Trimming took 2 bases from V and 0 from J, leaving 11 bases between them. The germline V gene has CDR1 MNHEY and CDR2 SVGAGI. The CDR3 runs to 15 residues. The CDR3 nucleotides are TGTGCCAGCAGTTACACAGGGACGAGCTCCTACGAGCAGTACTTC. As protein: CASSYTGTSSYEQYF.

V is TRBV3-1 and J is TRBJ2-7; unclear D gene. Germline V CDR1 and CDR2: LGHDT, YNNKEL (reference sequence). The CDR3 has 12 residues. The germline V and J ends were trimmed by 6 bases and 7 bases, with 13 bases remaining between them. In DNA form, the CDR3 reads TGTGCCAGCAGACAACAGCTTTCTGAGCAGTACTTC. Amino acid sequence: CASRQQLSEQYF.

The chain employs TRBV18 and TRBJ2-1; TRBD2 matches at 7 bases. The CDR3 covers 15 residues. From germline, CDR1 is KGHSH and CDR2 LQKENI. The J segment lost 5 bases and the V segment lost 3 bases, leaving 7 bases of the junction unmatched. CDR3 sequence: CASSPRLALDNEQFF. The DNA of the CDR3 is TGTGCCAGCTCACCCCGACTAGCTCTCGACAATGAGCAGTTCTTC. The entire variable domain, with the rest obtained from reference TRBV18 and TRBJ2-1, is as follows: NAGVMQNPRHLVRRRGQEARLRCSPMKGHSHVYWYRQLPEEGLKFMVYLQKENIIDESGMPKERFSAEFPKEGPSILRIQQVVRGDSAAYFCASSPRLALDNEQFFGPGTRLTVL.

The chain joins TRBV20-1 to TRBJ2-1; possibly TRBD2 for D (7 bases). The V and J ends lost 0 bases and 6 bases respectively, with 18 bases between them. The CDR3 is made up of 16 amino acids. Looked up from germline, CDR1 is DFQATT and CDR2 is SNEGSKA (reference sequence). Here the CDR3 reads CSARDARLAGANEQFF. CDR3 DNA sequence: TGCAGTGCTAGAGATGCCCGACTAGCAGGGGCCAATGAGCAGTTCTTC.

This clonotype was seen more than once but under ten times. The chain links TRBV5-1 to TRBJ2-1, with D possibly being TRBD2 (7 bases). Looked up from germline, CDR1 is SGHRS and CDR2 is YFSETQ. V lost 6 bases, J lost 8 bases, and 21 bases lay in between. The CDR3 has 15 amino acids. In DNA, the CDR3 is TGCGCCAGCACCTGGGGGGGGCATACCCTTGATGAGCAGTTCTTC. It is translated as CASTWGGHTLDEQFF.

The V and J genes are TRBV5-6 and TRBJ2-3, with D perhaps matching TRBD2 (5 bases). CDR3 length: 14 amino acids. The germline gives CDR1 SGHDT, CDR2 YYEEEE. V dropped 3 bases and J dropped 5 bases, with 13 bases sitting between them. CDR3 coding DNA: TGTGCCAGCAGCTCTCCGCTAGCTGAAGATACGCAGTATTTT. Protein sequence: CASSSPLAEDTQYF. Full variable domain (outside the CDR3, taken from reference TRBV5-6 and TRBJ2-3): DAGVTQSPTHLIKTRGQQVTLRCSPKSGHDTVSWYQQALGQGPQFIFQYYEEEERQRGNFPDRFSGHQFPNYSSELNVNALLLGDSALYLCASSSPLAEDTQYFGPGTRLTVL.

This clonotype has just a few counts. This chain uses TRBV10-3 with TRBJ2-2, with unresolved D. The CDR3 has 15 amino acids. V was clipped by 2 bases and J by 3 bases, with 10 bases between them. Germline CDR1 is ENHRY and CDR2 is SYGVKD. The CDR3 here is CAISELVRDTGELFF. CDR3 DNA sequence: TGTGCCATCAGTGAGCTAGTCCGGGACACCGGGGAGCTGTTTTTT.

This clonotype occurred a few times. The chain couples TRBV20-1 to TRBJ2-3, with unresolved D. The germline gives CDR1 DFQATT, CDR2 SNEGSKA (reference sequence). This CDR3 comprises 14 residues. Trimming shortened V by 6 bases and J by 2 bases, and 15 bases separated the two germline ends. The CDR3 region has the DNA TGCAGTGCCCGAGTGTCTCCACCCACAGATACGCAGTATTTT. Its protein product is CSARVSPPTDTQYF.

There are a few counts of this clonotype. The CDR3 sequence: CASSPRPGLAGVEQYF. DNA of the CDR3: TGCGCCAGCAGCCCTAGGCCGGGACTAGCGGGAGTCGAGCAGTACTTC. The gene calls are TRBV5-1 and TRBJ2-7; 14 bases fit TRBD2. From germline, CDR1 is SGHRS and CDR2 YFSETQ. The CDR3 runs 16 residues. V dropped 4 bases and J dropped 6; count of bases not matched to a gene: 9.

V usage is TRBV20-1 and J usage is TRBJ2-7; 11 bases are shared with TRBD2. V was pared by 6 bases and J by 7 bases, with 5 bases of the junction left unmatched. Germline V CDR1 and CDR2: DFQATT, SNEGSKA (reference sequence). This CDR3 region has 12 residues. As DNA, the CDR3 is TGCAGTGCCCCCGGGACTAGCGGTGAGCAGTACTTC. Protein sequence: CSAPGTSGEQYF.

CDR3 bases: TGCAGTGCCCTCGGACTCACGAATGAGCAGTTCTTC. Translation: CSALGLTNEQFF. This sequence joins TRBV20-1 and TRBJ2-1, with D possibly being TRBD2 (5 bases). V was trimmed by 6 bases and J by 7 bases, leaving 13 bases between them. The germline CDR1 and CDR2 sequences are DFQATT and SNEGSKA (reference sequence). This CDR3 has 12 amino acids.

This clonotype has a count of ten or more. The rearrangement uses TRBV5-1 and TRBJ2-1, with 8 bases lining up with TRBD2. This CDR3 is 16 amino acids long. Germline V gene lookup returns CDR1 SGHRS and CDR2 YFSETQ. The V and J ends lost 1 base and 0 bases, in that order; junction bases with no gene match: 3. CDR3 residues: CASSLRAGASYNEQFF. The DNA of the CDR3 is TGCGCCAGCAGCTTGAGAGCGGGAGCCTCCTACAATGAGCAGTTCTTC.

This clonotype turned up a few times. V usage is TRBV20-1 and J usage is TRBJ2-1; D is possibly TRBD2 (6 bases). Germline V gene sequence: CDR1 DFQATT, CDR2 SNEGSKA (reference sequence). CDR3 size: 16 residues. Trimming cost V 3 bases and J 1 base, with 16 bases left between them. The CDR3 sequence is CSARVSDYPSYNEQFF. The CDR3 DNA reads as TGCAGTGCTAGGGTTTCGGACTACCCATCCTACAATGAGCAGTTCTTC.

V usage is TRBV7-2 and J usage is TRBJ2-1; perhaps TRBD2 as D (5 bases). V lost 1 base and J lost 9, with 10 bases in between. Looked up from germline, CDR1 is SGHTA and CDR2 is FQGNSA. This CDR3 is 13 amino acids long. Here the CDR3 DNA reads TGTGCCAGCAGCTTAGTAACGCTAGCTGAGCAGTTCTTC. It translates to CASSLVTLAEQFF.

The V and J genes are TRBV18 and TRBJ2-7; TRBD1 matches at 7 bases. The CDR3 has 14 amino acids. Germline CDR1 and CDR2: KGHSH and LQKENI. V lost 3 bases, J lost 0 bases, and 2 bases stayed unmatched. The CDR3 sequence is CASSPGQDSYEQYF. The CDR3 DNA reads TGTGCCAGCTCACCTGGACAGGACTCCTACGAGCAGTACTTC.

The table lists this clonotype with a few counts. The gene calls are TRBV9 and TRBJ2-5; no firm D call. This CDR3 is 16 amino acids long. V was pared by 2 bases and J by 0 bases, with 14 bases between. The germline gives CDR1 SGDLS, CDR2 YYNGEE. The CDR3 loop is CASSVSSSAYQETQYF. CDR3 DNA: TGTGCCAGCAGCGTCTCGTCCTCGGCGTACCAAGAGACCCAGTACTTC.

This chain joins TRBV20-1 and TRBJ2-7; 11 positions agree with TRBD2. V dropped 4 bases and J dropped 4; count of bases not matched to a gene: 3. CDR1 is DFQATT and CDR2 is SNEGSKA in the germline V gene (reference sequence). This CDR3 has 13 residues. CDR3 DNA sequence: TGCAGTGCTATGTCTAGCGGGAGGTACGAGCAGTACTTC. This codes for CSAMSSGRYEQYF.

This clonotype was detected a few times. The rearrangement uses TRBV24-1 and TRBJ2-5, with 11 bases lining up with TRBD2. The V segment lost 5 bases and the J segment 5 bases; nucleotides outside the gene matches: 6. The CDR3 spans 15 residues. Germline loops: CDR1 KGHDR, CDR2 SFDVKD. DNA of the CDR3: TGTGCCACCAGTGGGCTAGCGGGAGGAACTGAGACCCAGTACTTC. It yields the protein CATSGLAGGTETQYF.

The V gene is TRBV7-9, the J gene TRBJ2-6; maybe TRBD1 (5 bases). V lost 3 bases and J 0 bases, leaving 9 bases between the germline ends. Germline V CDR1 and CDR2: SEHNR, FQNEAQ (reference sequence). This CDR3 is built from 16 residues. Here the CDR3 reads CASSFVRGSGANVLTF. In DNA form, the CDR3 reads TGTGCCAGCAGCTTTGTAAGGGGCTCTGGGGCCAACGTCCTGACTTTC.

This chain links TRBV20-1 with TRBJ2-2; tentative D call: TRBD2 (6 bases). The CDR3 runs 13 residues. Germline CDR1 is DFQATT and CDR2 is SNEGSKA (reference sequence). V lost 5 bases and J lost 1, with 8 bases in between. The CDR3 protein is CSASGLNTGELFF. CDR3 nucleotides: TGCAGTGCTTCGGGACTGAACACCGGGGAGCTGTTTTTT.